Listed below are T cell receptor beta chains from one sample, sequenced in a study of cytomegalovirus exposure and HLA in healthy donors. Some clones are missing from TCRdb's copy, which holds only in-frame ones; the method was immunoSEQ multiplex PCR. The sample holds approximately 200,000 clones, more than 80% seen once. Sequenced: PBMCs. The receptor set was obtained from a man aged 18-30 years in good health and CMV-seropositive. Both conserved end residues are part of each CDR3. The size entry is marked missing in some rows and otherwise reads once, few, many or a size class.

v_gene: TRBV7-7; abundance: few; j_gene: TRBJ2-2; CDR3aa: CASSSRQGGTGELFF
v_gene: TRBV5-4; abundance: once; j_gene: TRBJ1-2; CDR3aa: CASSLRGGSNYGYTF
v_gene: TRBV9; abundance: -; j_gene: TRBJ2-5; CDR3aa: CASSVSTGGNQETQYF
v_gene: TRBV28; abundance: -; j_gene: TRBJ1-2; CDR3aa: CASSGAGQGLHYGYTF
v_gene: TRBV27; abundance: few; j_gene: TRBJ2-7; CDR3aa: CASSLGLSYEQYF
v_gene: TRBV7-8; abundance: -; j_gene: TRBJ2-5; CDR3aa: CASSPRLAGAQETQYF
v_gene: TRBV19; abundance: few; j_gene: TRBJ2-7; CDR3aa: CASSIDRGLSEQYF
v_gene: TRBV7-2; abundance: -; j_gene: TRBJ2-5; CDR3aa: CASSLLGGSGTQYF
v_gene: TRBV30; abundance: -; j_gene: TRBJ2-7; CDR3aa: CAWRATSGSLAQYF
v_gene: TRBV7-3; abundance: -; j_gene: TRBJ1-2; CDR3aa: CASSAPGTGGVGGYTF
v_gene: TRBV7-2; abundance: -; j_gene: TRBJ1-4; CDR3aa: CASSATGSYNEKLFF
v_gene: TRBV11-3; abundance: -; j_gene: TRBJ2-6; CDR3aa: CASSFATVSGANVLTF
v_gene: TRBV7-9; abundance: -; j_gene: TRBJ2-2; CDR3aa: CAMPGAGELFF
v_gene: TRBV5-4; abundance: -; j_gene: TRBJ2-1; CDR3aa: CASSPPGGAGLVEQFF
v_gene: TRBV5-1; abundance: few; j_gene: TRBJ1-1; CDR3aa: CASSLVPMNTEAFF
v_gene: TRBV25-1; abundance: -; j_gene: TRBJ2-7; CDR3aa: CASSGAGNGTYEQYF
v_gene: TRBV11-2; abundance: -; j_gene: TRBJ2-7; CDR3aa: CASSFFANYKNYEQYF
v_gene: TRBV6-5; abundance: -; j_gene: TRBJ1-4; CDR3aa: CASRRDFTTNEKLFF
v_gene: TRBV27; abundance: once; j_gene: TRBJ2-2; CDR3aa: CASSFIVTTNTGELFF
v_gene: TRBV6-5; abundance: few; j_gene: TRBJ1-1; CDR3aa: CASSRVGDTEAFF
v_gene: TRBV9; abundance: -; j_gene: TRBJ2-1; CDR3aa: CASSSMTSGSFRDEQFF
v_gene: TRBV28; abundance: -; j_gene: TRBJ2-2; CDR3aa: CASSFPRQGPNTGELFF
v_gene: TRBV5-1; abundance: -; j_gene: TRBJ2-7; CDR3aa: CASSVTSGSYEQYF
v_gene: TRBV30; abundance: -; j_gene: TRBJ1-1; CDR3aa: CAWATRGRDTEAFF
v_gene: TRBV28; abundance: -; j_gene: TRBJ1-1; CDR3aa: CASNLSRDTEAFF
v_gene: TRBV5-6; abundance: -; j_gene: TRBJ2-3; CDR3aa: CASSFLQGSTDTQYF